The 32 T cell receptor beta chains reported below all come from one sample, sequenced in a study of shared clonotypes between healthy human individuals. Clones were read by immunoSEQ multiplex PCR, and TCRdb kept only the in-frame ones, dropping some. The sample lists hundreds of thousands of clones, roughly 94% seen once, with roughly 24% in the top ten. The naive CD8 subset, CD45RO-negative cells positively selected for CCR7, excluded terminally differentiated effector memory CD45RA+ cells. The sequencing input was naive CD8+ T cells sorted from blood. The source of these receptors is a man between 25 and 39 years old in good health.

V usage is TRBV15 and J usage is TRBJ2-4, with 9 bases identical to TRBD1. This CDR3 comprises 15 residues. Germline CDR1 is LNHNV and CDR2 is YYDKDF (reference sequence). The J segment lost 8 bases and the V segment lost 8 bases, leaving 13 bases of the junction unmatched. CDR3 sequence (DNA): TGTGCCACCCATCCCGACAGGGGGAGACGCGACATTCAGTACTTC. Translated: CATHPDRGRRDIQYF.

The chain combines TRBV19 with TRBJ2-1; 7 nucleotides agree with TRBD2. The CDR3 contains 16 residues. V lost 5 bases to trimming and J lost 3 bases; unmatched junction nucleotides: 10. Germline CDR1 is LNHDA and CDR2 is SQIVND (reference sequence). The CDR3 loop is CASSLGEGSGYNEQFF. The DNA for the CDR3 is TGTGCCAGTAGTCTGGGGGAGGGGTCTGGCTACAATGAGCAGTTCTTC. Complete variable domain (other parts from reference TRBV19 and TRBJ2-1): DGGITQSPKYLFRKEGQNVTLSCEQNLNHDAMYWYRQDPGQGLRLIYYSQIVNDFQKGDIAEGYSVSREKKESFPLTVTSAQKNPTAFYLCASSLGEGSGYNEQFFGPGTRLTVL.

The J gene is TRBJ2-5, the V gene TRBV5-1, with D uncertain. The length of the CDR3 is 14 residues. Germline loops: CDR1 SGHRS, CDR2 YFSETQ. Trimming removed 1 base at V and 1 base at J, with 8 bases between. This CDR3 reads CASSLRPAQETQYF. CDR3 in DNA: TGCGCCAGCAGCTTGAGGCCAGCCCAAGAGACCCAGTACTTC.

The V call is TRBV7-9, the J call TRBJ2-5; D not resolved. Trimming cost V 1 base and J 2 bases, with 11 bases left between them. Germline assignment: CDR1 SEHNR and CDR2 FQNEAQ (reference sequence). This CDR3 region has 15 residues. CDR3 DNA sequence: TGTGCCAGCAGCTTAGAAATCGCGAAGCAAGAGACCCAGTACTTC. Its translation: CASSLEIAKQETQYF.

V usage is TRBV28 and J usage is TRBJ2-3, with 12 bases lining up with TRBD2. Germline assignment: CDR1 MDHEN and CDR2 SYDVKM. There are 15 residues in the CDR3. V was clipped by 2 bases and J by 5 bases; unmatched bases: 2. CDR3 region: CASSLTSGRRDTQYF. The CDR3 bases are TGTGCCAGCAGTTTAACTAGCGGGAGGAGAGATACGCAGTATTTT.

The chain couples TRBV15 to TRBJ2-7; 9 bases are a match to TRBD1. CDR3 size: 14 residues. The V gene end was trimmed by 3 bases and the J gene end by 6 bases; junction bases not matched to a gene: 6. CDR1 and CDR2 from the germline V gene are LNHNV and YYDKDF (reference sequence). CDR3 bases: TGTGCCACCAGCAGCCCGGGACAGGGATCCGAGCAGTACTTC. Residues: CATSSPGQGSEQYF.

The J gene is TRBJ2-5, the V gene TRBV27, with D possibly matching TRBD1 (6 bases). Germline-derived CDR1 and CDR2 are MNHEY and SMNVEV (reference sequence). V was pared by 3 bases and J by 5 bases, with 13 bases between. The CDR3 has 14 amino acids. CDR3 amino acids: CASSLNPTGETQYF. For the CDR3, the DNA is TGTGCCAGCAGTTTGAACCCTACAGGGGAGACCCAGTACTTC.

The rearrangement joins TRBV27 to TRBJ2-1; 11 nucleotides agree with TRBD2. CDR3 length: 16 residues. The ends lost 5 bases at V and 8 bases at J; junction bases unmatched: 11. Germline CDR1 and CDR2: MNHEY and SMNVEV (reference sequence). DNA for the CDR3: TGTGCCAGCAGTCACCCTCCTAGCGGGAGGAGGCATGAGCAGTTCTTC. It specifies CASSHPPSGRRHEQFF.

This clone was recorded only once. The genes are TRBV28 and TRBJ1-2; 8 nucleotides match TRBD1. The CDR3 is made up of 17 amino acids. Germline V gene sequence: CDR1 MDHEN, CDR2 SYDVKM. V gave up 2 bases and J gave up 2 bases; unmatched junction bases: 10. In DNA form, the CDR3 reads TGTGCCAGCAGTTTACCAATAGCCAGACAGGGGAACTATGGCTACACCTTC. Amino acid sequence: CASSLPIARQGNYGYTF.

The chain couples TRBV11-2 to TRBJ1-2; D not certain. The CDR3 sequence is 16 residues long. Germline V gene data show CDR1 as SGHAT and CDR2 as FQNNGV. With 5 bases removed from V and 0 bases from J, the gap between germline ends came to 16 bases. The CDR3 region is CASSLARNRTNYGYTF. CDR3 DNA sequence: TGTGCCAGCAGCCTTGCTAGGAACCGAACTAACTATGGCTACACCTTC.

V is TRBV5-4 and J is TRBJ2-1; a weak D match, TRBD2 (6 bases). Germline-derived CDR1 and CDR2 are SGHNT and YYREEE (reference sequence). Trimming removed 6 bases at V and 5 bases at J, with 12 bases between. The CDR3 runs 13 residues. The CDR3 nucleotides are TGTGCCAGCAACTTAGCGGTTAACAATGAGCAGTTCTTC. Translation gives CASNLAVNNEQFF.

This clone showed up just a few times. The chain links TRBV7-9 to TRBJ2-1; TRBD2 matches at 7 bases. J gave up 8 bases and V 5 bases, and 9 bases lay outside the gene matches. The CDR3 totals 14 residues. Germline-derived CDR1 and CDR2 are SEHNR and FQNEAQ (reference sequence). The CDR3 DNA reads as TGTGCCAGCAGCGTTGGGGGACTACTGGATGAGCAGTTCTTC. It codes for CASSVGGLLDEQFF.

This chain links TRBV5-3 with TRBJ2-7; TRBD2 is a possible D gene (6 bases). TRBV5-3 belongs to the ORF category, with a function that is uncertain. The CDR3 has 15 residues. Trimming cost V 7 bases and J 5 bases, with 22 bases left between them. The CDR3: CARGPKEEGPHEQYF. CDR3 sequence (DNA): TGTGCCAGAGGTCCCAAGGAGGAGGGCCCCCACGAGCAGTACTTC.

The V call is TRBV7-9, the J call TRBJ1-3; 7 nucleotides match TRBD1. In germline, CDR1 is SEHNR, CDR2 FQNEAQ (reference sequence). This CDR3 is built from 17 residues. V was pared by 8 bases and J by 4 bases, with 17 bases of the junction left unmatched. The CDR3 protein is CASSGTGDREVGNTIYF. CDR3 nucleotide sequence: TGTGCCAGCTCGGGCACCGGGGACAGAGAGGTGGGAAACACCATATATTTT.

The V gene is TRBV29-1, the J gene TRBJ2-5; 8 nucleotides agree with TRBD1. The V segment lost 4 bases and the J segment 5 bases; nucleotides outside the gene matches: 15. The CDR3 loop spans 16 amino acids. The V gene's germline CDR1 is SQVTM and CDR2 ANQGSEA. The CDR3 sequence: CSVVPILLDREETQYF. In nucleotides, the CDR3 is TGCAGCGTTGTCCCAATTCTCTTGGACAGGGAGGAGACCCAGTACTTC.

This chain joins TRBV19 and TRBJ1-2, with D uncertain. From germline, CDR1 is LNHDA and CDR2 SQIVND (reference sequence). V dropped 3 bases and J dropped 0 bases, with 8 bases sitting between them. The CDR3 consists of 14 residues. The CDR3, as DNA: TGTGCCAGTAGTATTGCAGCATCTAACTATGGCTACACCTTC. As protein: CASSIAASNYGYTF.

The chain combines TRBV15 with TRBJ1-5, with unresolved D. Trimming removed 0 bases at V and 6 bases at J, with 9 bases between. Germline V CDR1 and CDR2: LNHNV, YYDKDF (reference sequence). The CDR3 contains 14 residues. The CDR3 is CATSRDLGGQPQHF. The DNA of the CDR3 is TGTGCCACCAGCAGAGATCTAGGCGGTCAGCCCCAGCATTTT.

The gene calls are TRBV28 and TRBJ1-1, with TRBD1 matching 7 bases. The V segment lost 4 bases and the J segment 7 bases; nucleotides outside the gene matches: 3. Germline V gene sequence: CDR1 MDHEN, CDR2 SYDVKM. CDR3 size: 12 residues. CDR3 protein: CASSSGTVEAFF. The CDR3 DNA follows: TGTGCCAGCAGTTCTGGGACAGTTGAAGCTTTCTTT.

This chain connects TRBV29-1 to TRBJ2-7; D not certain. V lost 1 base and J lost 3, with 10 bases in between. The germline V gene encodes CDR1 SQVTM and CDR2 ANQGSEA. This CDR3 is 13 amino acids long. In nucleotides, the CDR3 is TGCAGCGTTGAAGGCGGACGCGACTACGAGCAGTACTTC. Amino acids: CSVEGGRDYEQYF.

The J gene is TRBJ2-7, the V gene TRBV5-5; 12 bases are a match to TRBD1. J gave up 3 bases and V 4 bases, and 5 bases lay outside the gene matches. This CDR3 has 15 residues. Germline assignment: CDR1 SGHKS and CDR2 YYEKEE (reference sequence). The CDR3 here is CASSPGQGASYEQYF. In DNA, the CDR3 is TGTGCCAGCAGCCCGGGACAGGGGGCAAGCTACGAGCAGTACTTC.

The chain has TRBV30 and TRBJ2-3, with a tentative D call TRBD2 (6 bases). Trimming cost V 0 bases and J 1 base, with 14 bases left between them. Germline V gene data show CDR1 as GTSNPN and CDR2 as SVGIG (reference sequence). This CDR3 spans 16 amino acids. CDR3 sequence reads: CAWSVGGGIGTDTQYF. In DNA, the CDR3 is TGTGCCTGGAGTGTAGGCGGCGGGATTGGCACAGATACGCAGTATTTT.

This clone was picked up a small number of times. This same CDR3 is encoded by further DNA sequences in the sample. V gene TRBV29-1 combines with J gene TRBJ1-1; D uncertain. The germline gives CDR1 SQVTM, CDR2 ANQGSEA. CDR3 length: 11 residues. The V end lost 1 base, the J end lost 1 base, and 1 base lay between the germline ends. In DNA form, the CDR3 reads TGCAGCGTTGAAGGGAACACTGAAGCTTTCTTT. The encoded protein is CSVEGNTEAFF.

This clone occurred a few times. The V gene is TRBV6-5, the J gene TRBJ1-2, with a possible D match to TRBD1 (6 bases). The CDR3 runs 12 residues. Germline loops: CDR1 MNHEY, CDR2 SVGAGI. The V end was cut by 5 bases, the J end by 5 bases, with 9 bases between. CDR3 loop: CASSPGQYGYTF. CDR3 DNA sequence: TGTGCCAGCAGTCCCGGACAGTATGGCTACACCTTC.

CDR3 in amino acids: CSVEDDAYEQYF. Here the CDR3 DNA reads TGCAGCGTTGAAGATGACGCCTACGAGCAGTACTTC. This chain links TRBV29-1 with TRBJ2-7; D unclear. The germline CDR1 and CDR2 sequences are SQVTM and ANQGSEA. The CDR3 length is 12 residues. Deletions cut 0 bases from V and 2 bases from J, with 5 bases between.

The DNA for the CDR3 is TGTGCCAGCAGTTTCTTGAGCGGGCAGCTCACAGATACGCAGTATTTT. Amino acid sequence: CASSFLSGQLTDTQYF. The rearrangement links TRBV28 to TRBJ2-3; tentative D call: TRBD2 (6 bases). Germline lookup yields CDR1 MDHEN and CDR2 SYDVKM. The V end was cut by 3 bases, the J end by 2 bases, with 15 bases between. This CDR3 comprises 16 residues.

This clone appeared a single time. V is TRBV7-3 and J is TRBJ2-1; 10 positions agree with TRBD2. This CDR3 has 15 residues. J lost 5 bases, V lost 4 bases, and 5 bases had no gene match. Germline lookup yields CDR1 SGHTA and CDR2 FQGTGA. The CDR3 nucleotides read TGTGCCAGCAGCTCCCTAGCGGGAGTCAACAATGAGCAGTTCTTC. This sequence encodes CASSSLAGVNNEQFF. Based on the CDR3 plus reference TRBV7-3 and TRBJ2-1, the full variable domain is GAGVSQTPSNKVTEKGKYVELRCDPISGHTALYWYRQSLGQGPEFLIYFQGTGAADDSGLPNDRFFAVRPEGSVSTLKIQRTERGDSAVYLCASSSLAGVNNEQFFGPGTRLTVL.

This rearrangement joins TRBV2 to TRBJ1-1; TRBD1 is a possible D gene (5 bases). Germline V CDR1 and CDR2: SNHLY, FYNNEI. V lost 2 bases and J lost 2, with 21 bases in between. This CDR3 is built from 18 residues. CDR3 region: CASSETLSLSRTNTEAFF. The CDR3 nucleotides read TGTGCCAGCAGTGAAACGCTTTCCCTTTCTCGGACAAACACTGAAGCTTTCTTT.

This chain connects TRBV2 to TRBJ2-1; 9 positions match TRBD1. CDR3 length: 19 residues. Germline CDR1 is SNHLY and CDR2 is FYNNEI. V shed 3 bases and J 0 bases; nucleotides not matched to a gene: 12. The CDR3 spells CASSDPGQGFPSSYNEQFF. CDR3 bases: TGTGCCAGCAGTGATCCGGGACAGGGATTTCCAAGCTCCTACAATGAGCAGTTCTTC.

The rearrangement joins TRBV7-2 to TRBJ2-7, with TRBD2 matching 8 bases. Germline-derived CDR1 and CDR2 are SGHTA and FQGNSA. Losses at the gene ends were 5 bases for V and 0 bases for J; bases not matched to a gene: 9. CDR3 length equals 16 residues. Here the CDR3 DNA reads TGTGCCAGCAGCCGTAGACCGAGCGGGAGCTCCTACGAGCAGTACTTC. It encodes CASSRRPSGSSYEQYF.

The genes are TRBV27 and TRBJ2-7; D may be TRBD2 (6 bases). V dropped 5 bases and J dropped 5 bases, with 13 bases sitting between them. There are 13 residues in the CDR3. Germline lookup yields CDR1 MNHEY and CDR2 SMNVEV (reference sequence). CDR3 sequence: CASSRRATHEQYF. The DNA for the CDR3 is TGTGCCAGCAGTAGGAGGGCGACGCACGAGCAGTACTTC.

The chain couples TRBV7-9 to TRBJ2-1; 8 bases map to TRBD2. Germline loops: CDR1 SEHNR, CDR2 FQNEAQ (reference sequence). With V trimmed by 1 base and J by 8 bases, 1 base remained unmatched. This CDR3 is 13 amino acids long. This CDR3 reads CASSLETSDEQFF. CDR3 nucleotide sequence: TGTGCCAGCAGCTTAGAGACTAGCGATGAGCAGTTCTTC. The full variable domain, rest sourced from reference TRBV7-9 and TRBJ2-1, is DTGVSQNPRHKITKRGQNVTFRCDPISEHNRLYWYRQTLGQGPEFLTYFQNEAQLEKSRLLSDRFSAERPKGSFSTLEIQRTEQGDSAMYLCASSLETSDEQFFGPGTRLTVL.

V gene TRBV28 combines with J gene TRBJ1-3; maybe TRBD1 (6 bases). V lost 6 bases, J lost 0 bases, and 15 bases lay in between. Per germline, CDR1 MDHEN and CDR2 SYDVKM. The CDR3 sequence is 16 residues long. DNA of the CDR3: TGTGCCAGCAGCCGTAACAGGGTCGCCTCTGGAAACACCATATATTTT. It codes for CASSRNRVASGNTIYF. Combining the CDR3 with reference TRBV28 and TRBJ1-3 gives the whole variable domain DVKVTQSSRYLVKRTGEKVFLECVQDMDHENMFWYRQDPGLGLRLIYFSYDVKMKEKGDIPEGYSVSREKKERFSLILESASTNQTSMYLCASSRNRVASGNTIYFGEGSWLTVV.